This TCR beta chain was sequenced in a study of T-cell memory formation after mild COVID-19. Study details: TCR clusters showed largely donor specificity.

V lost 4 bases and J 1 base, leaving 14 bases between the germline ends. Per the germline V gene, CDR1 is SGHNT and CDR2 is YYREEE (reference sequence). This CDR3 has 15 residues. Notes on the study in general: Clones that got smaller from day 15 to 85 had even CD4/CD8, while clones growing later tipped toward CD4+. The study detected some responding clones in pre-infection memory, suggesting cross-reactive memory joined.

To note about this clonotype: Antigen specificity is unknown.

Using constant-segment primers, 5'RACE produced TCR alpha and TCR beta cDNA libraries carrying sample barcodes and UMIs. TCRdb analysed the 5' RACE reads with MiXCR anew, one entry per CDR3 protein. The sample carries over 450,000 distinct CDR3 sequences, 20% recorded once. The chain carries TRBV5-4 and TRBJ2-5, with D possibly matching TRBD2 (6 bases). Sequenced material: PBMCs or a T cell subset sorted from them (not recorded which). This sequence originates from an adult woman who had mild COVID-19 (a few samples of this study predate the infection). Cell type and time point are not known. The CDR3, as DNA: TGTGCCAGCAGCGAACTGGACTACCTCCAAGAGACCCAGTACTTC. Translation gives CASSELDYLQETQYF.